This TCR beta chain appears in the sequencing data of a study of Ad26.COV2.S vaccination and SARS-CoV-2 variants. Study background: Administration of Ad26.COV2.S was intramuscular, either once or twice 56 days apart. Regarding the study as a whole: Substantial breadth was reported for post-vaccination spike-specific CD8+ and CD4+ T cells. Recipients of vaccine and of placebo showed similar breadth of their non-spike TCR repertoires.

In the case of this clone: What it recognizes is unknown.

Specified treatment: roughly 19 received Ad26.COV2.S at low or high dose, single or two shots; about 5 received placebo; per-sample allocation not given. Day 63 following the first vaccine or placebo injection was when the samples were taken. Its platform was an Ad26 vector, and its expressed antigen was Wuhan-strain SARS-CoV-2 spike. The CDR3 runs to 16 residues. With 6 bases clipped from V and 0 bases from J, the junction kept 8 bases outside the gene matches. CDR1 is PRHDT, CDR2 FYEKMQ, per germline (reference sequence). Using immunoSEQ multiplex PCR, the repertoire was profiled, and TCRdb retains in-frame clones only, with some absent. This sample carries roughly 420,000 clones, roughly 89% of them seen once, and the ten largest clones take approximately 2.5%.

This TCR was sampled from a person between 18 and 65 years old who received the Ad26.COV2.S COVID-19 vaccine or a placebo. Here the sequenced sample was peripheral blood, taken in a trial of Ad26.COV2.S vaccine versus placebo. The chain has TRBV13 and TRBJ2-1; 7 bases align to TRBD2. CDR3 loop: CASRLGRGSSYNEQFF. The DNA of the CDR3 is TGTGCCAGCAGGTTGGGGCGGGGGAGCTCCTACAATGAGCAGTTCTTC. Looking up the rest from reference TRBV13 and TRBJ2-1 gives the full variable domain: AAGVIQSPRHLIKEKRETATLKCYPIPRHDTVYWYQQGPGQDPQFLISFYEKMQSDKGSIPDRFSAQQFSDYHSELNMSSLELGDSALYFCASRLGRGSSYNEQFFGPGTRLTVL.